This T cell receptor beta chain emerged from a study of shared clonotypes between healthy human individuals. Study background: The study used three CD4 naive, three CD4 memory, two CD8 naive and one CD8 memory plate per donor. Findings and caveats of the study: Some naive CD4 clonotypes, approximately 4.5%, turned up in common across a handful of donors. Despite large depth, rarefaction showed incomplete sorted-subset sequencing.

Profiled with immunoSEQ multiplex PCR; TCRdb holds only in-frame clones, not every one. This sample has 2 million to 3 million clones, with 80% to 95% found just once. All the donors were Caucasian adults who lived in Nashville, Tennessee. There are 14 residues in the CDR3. Germline V gene sequence: CDR1 SGDLS, CDR2 YYNGEE. V dropped 4 bases and J dropped 4 bases, with 15 bases sitting between them. As to this clone: Its antigen is not known.

The gene calls are TRBV9 and TRBJ2-7, with D perhaps TRBD1 (8 bases). Material: naive CD4+ T cells from PBMCs. Noted subset: CD45RA+ positively selected. The sequence came from a man younger than 35 in good health. Some clones in this sample may be carry-over from other donors' samples. Here the CDR3 DNA reads TGTGCCAGCAGCCCCGGACAGGGAGGGTACGAGCAGTACTTC. Translation: CASSPGQGGYEQYF. Together with reference TRBV9 and TRBJ2-7, the CDR3 gives the full variable domain: DSGVTQTPKHLITATGQRVTLRCSPRSGDLSVYWYQQSLDQGLQFLIQYYNGEERAKGNILERFSAQQFPDLHSELNLSSLELGDSALYFCASSPGQGGYEQYFGPGTRLTVT.